The 15 T cell receptor beta chains below all came from one sample that was sequenced in a study of blood T cell repertoires in COVID-19. The protocol was immunoSEQ multiplex PCR, while the TCRdb copy is restricted to in-frame clones and leaves out a portion. The profile covers roughly 70,000 clones, with roughly 74% appearing a single time and roughly 16% taken by the ten largest. Sequencing input: peripheral blood. The origin of the receptors is a human donor in a cohort sampled during active COVID-19.

The chain carries TRBV6-5 and TRBJ2-3, with D tentatively TRBD2 (5 bases). V was cut by 2 bases and J by 4 bases, with 13 bases left in between. Germline CDR1 and CDR2: MNHEY and SVGAGI. CDR3 size: 15 residues. DNA for the CDR3: TGTGCCAGCAGTTACACGGGGAACGACGCAGATACGCAGTATTTT. Amino acid sequence: CASSYTGNDADTQYF.

The chain is built from TRBV6-5 and TRBJ1-1; D is perhaps TRBD1 (6 bases). Trimming took off 3 bases at V and 3 bases at J, with 14 bases between the two ends. The germline V gene has CDR1 MNHEY and CDR2 SVGAGI. The CDR3 is 15 residues long. In DNA form, the CDR3 reads TGTGCCAGCAGTTATGGGGGGGCGGCTGACACTGAAGCTTTCTTT. It encodes CASSYGGAADTEAFF.

In nucleotides, the CDR3 is TGTGCCAGCCTAGACAGGGGTGGCAACGTCCTGACTTTC. Translated, it gives CASLDRGGNVLTF. The chain uses TRBV19 and TRBJ2-6, with 8 bases aligning to TRBD1. Germline V gene data show CDR1 as LNHDA and CDR2 as SQIVND (reference sequence). J gave up 9 bases and V 9 bases, and 7 bases lay outside the gene matches. CDR3 length: 13 residues.

This clone was found once. The chain links TRBV30 to TRBJ2-7; 7 bases agree with TRBD1. V shed 7 bases and J 7 bases; nucleotides not matched to a gene: 13. CDR3 length: 13 amino acids. CDR1 and CDR2 from the germline V gene are GTSNPN and SVGIG (reference sequence). In DNA form, the CDR3 reads TGTGCCTACACCCGGGACAGTGTGTGGGAGCAGTACTTC. It encodes CAYTRDSVWEQYF.

This clone appeared once. The chain couples TRBV3-1 (or the pseudogene TRBV3-2) to TRBJ2-7; D ambiguous. The CDR3 extends over 15 amino acids. Trimming took 0 bases from V and 0 from J, leaving 9 bases between them. Germline values: CDR1 LGHDT, CDR2 YNNKEL (reference sequence). Here the CDR3 DNA reads TGTGCCAGCAGCCAAGATTCAAGGAGCTCCTACGAGCAGTACTTC. It yields the protein CASSQDSRSSYEQYF.

The chain employs TRBV19 and TRBJ2-6, with D possibly TRBD1 on 6 matching bases. Trimming removed 7 bases from V and 4 bases from J, with 11 bases in between. This CDR3 spans 14 amino acids. In germline, CDR1 is LNHDA, CDR2 SQIVND (reference sequence). The CDR3 bases are TGTGCCAGTACCAGGGGATACGGGGCCAACGTCCTGACTTTC. As protein: CASTRGYGANVLTF.

This clone has only a few counts. The rearrangement uses TRBV7-9 and TRBJ2-5, with 8 bases fitting TRBD1. J was trimmed by 2 bases and V by 3 bases; bases with no gene match: 8. CDR3 length: 16 amino acids. The germline V gene encodes CDR1 SEHNR and CDR2 FQNEAQ (reference sequence). The CDR3 nucleotides read TGTGCCAGCAGCTTCCGACAGGGGCAGGGGCAAGAGACCCAGTACTTC. Translating gives CASSFRQGQGQETQYF.

J is TRBJ2-1 and V is TRBV15, with TRBD1 identical over 8 bases. Germline CDR1 is LNHNV and CDR2 is YYDKDF (reference sequence). V trimming: 0 bases; J trimming: 3 bases; junction bases outside the gene matches: 4. This CDR3 contains 16 residues. CDR3 in DNA: TGTGCCACCAGCAGAGAGGGACAGGCGGACTACAATGAGCAGTTCTTC. As protein: CATSREGQADYNEQFF.

This chain joins TRBV27 and TRBJ1-6; 8 positions match TRBD1. V was clipped by 8 bases and J by 6 bases; unmatched bases: 9. CDR3 size: 15 residues. In germline, CDR1 is MNHEY, CDR2 SMNVEV (reference sequence). DNA of the CDR3: TGTGCCAGCCCCGTACAGGGGGGAAGTAATTCACCCCTCCACTTT. Its translation is CASPVQGGSNSPLHF.

This chain uses TRBV9 with TRBJ1-6, with D unresolved. Germline V gives CDR1 SGDLS, CDR2 YYNGEE. The CDR3 covers 13 residues. Trimming took 0 bases from V and 10 from J, leaving 8 bases between them. CDR3 in DNA: TGTGCCAGCAGCGTAGGTCCGGAGTCACCCCTCCACTTT. It codes for CASSVGPESPLHF.

The chain uses TRBV7-2 and TRBJ2-2, with D possibly TRBD2 on 6 matching bases. With 6 bases removed from V and 1 base from J, the gap between germline ends came to 12 bases. The V gene's germline CDR1 is SGHTA and CDR2 FQGNSA. The CDR3 loop spans 15 amino acids. The CDR3 sequence is CASRRTIQNTGELFF. The DNA for the CDR3 is TGTGCCAGCAGGCGGACTATCCAGAACACCGGGGAGCTGTTTTTT.

This clone was observed a single time. DNA for the CDR3: TGTGCCAGTAGTCCTCAACAGGGACCTAACTATGGCTACACCTTC. It is translated as CASSPQQGPNYGYTF. This sequence joins TRBV19 and TRBJ1-2, with a possible D match to TRBD1 (6 bases). V gave up 5 bases and J gave up 0 bases, with 13 bases separating them. There are 15 residues in the CDR3. Germline-derived CDR1 and CDR2 are LNHDA and SQIVND (reference sequence).

V gene TRBV14 combines with J gene TRBJ1-3; D is ambiguous. V gave up 6 bases and J gave up 1 base, with 7 bases separating them. CDR3 length: 13 amino acids. CDR1 is SGHDN, CDR2 FVKESK, per germline. CDR3 bases: TGTGCCAGCAGTCCACTATCTGGAAACACCATATATTTT. Protein product: CASSPLSGNTIYF.

This clone was found once. This sequence joins TRBV7-8 and TRBJ1-2, with 9 bases lining up with TRBD1. Germline V gene lookup returns CDR1 SGHVS and CDR2 FQNEAQ. The CDR3 loop spans 13 amino acids. V lost 5 bases and J lost 8; bases outside the gene matches: 6. CDR3 amino acids: CASSLTGGGGYTF. In DNA, the CDR3 is TGTGCCAGCAGCCTGACAGGGGGAGGCGGCTACACCTTC.

A single count supports this clone. V and J are TRBV6-2 or TRBV6-3 and TRBJ2-1, with 8 bases that match TRBD2. This CDR3 has 17 residues. Germline lookup yields CDR1 MNHEY and CDR2 SVGEGT. Losses at the gene ends were 5 bases for V and 4 bases for J; bases not matched to a gene: 13. CDR3 nucleotides: TGTGCCAGCAGTGGCCCCTTTAGCGGGAACCCATACAATGAGCAGTTCTTC. As protein: CASSGPFSGNPYNEQFF.